The clone carrying this T cell receptor (beta chain) was detected ten times or more. What it binds is not known. It may be a read error: a sequence one base away is much more abundant. This sample is drawn from a study of breast tumors, draining lymph nodes, adjacent tissues. Breast cancer patients provided tissue from their axillary draining lymph nodes. This CDR3 spans 14 amino acids. CDR1 is SGHRS, CDR2 YFSETQ, per germline. The study's findings and limits: The data were judged consistent with most tumor T cells coming from lymph node and expanding in tumor.

MiXCR, run by TCRdb on the multiplex PCR reads, gives a single entry per CDR3 protein. The table lists approximately 230,000 distinct CDR3 sequences, under 35% of them singletons. This TCR was sampled from a female donor with breast cancer. Some clones in this sample may be carry-over from other donors' samples. The sample taken for sequencing was axillary lymph node tissue. The chain links TRBV5-1 to TRBJ1-5; D perhaps matches TRBD1 (5 bases). CDR3 in amino acids: CASSYGDPNHPQHF. DNA of the CDR3: TGCGCCAGCAGCTACGGGGACCCCAATCACCCCCAGCATTTT.